These T cell receptor beta chains were read from a single sample in a study of OX40 agonist ivuxolimab in advanced cancers. Method: immunoSEQ multiplex PCR; TCRdb's copy keeps in-frame clones and lacks some. Of 30,000 or so clones in the sample, around four fifths were seen once. This sample comprised CD4+ or CD8+ T cells sorted from blood, obtained in a trial of the OX40 agonist ivuxolimab. Receptor source: an adult with an advanced solid tumor such as melanoma, head and neck, liver or kidney cancer. The CDR3 runs from the conserved cysteine through the conserved F or W. Each record gives: D gene, clone size, J gene, V gene, CDR3 protein, CDR3 DNA. The D gene is left open where the match is weak. For some rows the clone size is stated as once, few or many, or as a class when expanded; others skip it.

. . TRBJ2-1 TRBV27 CASSPLKPDSEQFF TGTGCCAGCAGTCCACTAAAACCGGACAGTGAGCAGTTCTTC
. few TRBJ1-2 TRBV7-2 CASSLIGAQSF TGTGCCAGCAGCTTAATAGGGGCCCAGAGCTTC
. once TRBJ1-2 TRBV7-2 CASSFRAGQPLKNYGYTF TGTGCCAGCAGCTTTCGTGCCGGACAGCCACTTAAAAACTATGGCTACACCTTC
TRBD2 . TRBJ2-2 TRBV13 CASSAATSLNTGELFF TGTGCCAGCAGCGCCGCGACTAGCTTGAACACCGGGGAGCTGTTTTTT
TRBD1 . TRBJ2-7 TRBV27 CASSLDGTGVSYEQYF TGTGCCAGCAGTTTAGACGGGACAGGGGTCTCCTACGAGCAGTACTTC
TRBD2 . TRBJ2-7 TRBV7-2 CASSFRGGGAPRGEQYF TGTGCCAGCAGCTTTAGGGGCGGGGGGGCCCCTCGAGGCGAGCAGTACTTC
TRBD1 . TRBJ2-1 TRBV4-1 CASSQDRTGVHEQFF TGCGCCAGCAGCCAAGATAGGACAGGGGTTCATGAGCAGTTCTTC
. few TRBJ1-5 TRBV11-2 CASSRTVYQPQHF TGTGCCAGCAGCCGGACGGTCTATCAGCCCCAGCATTTT
. . TRBJ2-2 TRBV4-1 CASSLPMNTGELFF TGCGCCAGCAGCCTCCCTATGAACACCGGGGAGCTGTTTTTT
. few TRBJ1-2 TRBV5-1 CASSPGSYGYTF TGCGCCAGCAGCCCGGGCAGCTATGGCTACACCTTC